Shown below are 3 T cell receptor beta chains from a single sample sequenced in a study of cytomegalovirus exposure and HLA in healthy donors. The PCR employed 60 Vbeta primers together with 13 Jbeta primers. Generated by immunoSEQ multiplex PCR, the TCRdb table keeps only in-frame clones and is missing some. The sample holds around 170,000 clones; around 80% are singletons and the top ten take 1.4%. Material: PBMCs. These receptors came from a young man in good health and CMV-seronegative.

The V call is TRBV25-1, the J call TRBJ2-5; possible D gene TRBD2, 6 bases. Per the germline V gene, CDR1 is MGHDK and CDR2 is SYGVNS. V gave up 3 bases and J gave up 5 bases, with 19 bases separating them. The CDR3 length is 16 residues. The CDR3 protein is CASSEESSFRGETQYF. Here the CDR3 DNA reads TGTGCCAGCAGTGAGGAGTCATCCTTTCGGGGGGAGACCCAGTACTTC.

This rearrangement joins TRBV9 to TRBJ2-3; 11 positions match TRBD1. Per the germline V gene, CDR1 is SGDLS and CDR2 is YYNGEE. This CDR3 has 18 residues. V lost 4 bases to trimming and J lost 2 bases; unmatched junction nucleotides: 12. CDR3 nucleotide sequence: TGTGCCAGCAGCCGCGGGGGAGGACAGGGGGCCGCCACAGATACGCAGTATTTT. This codes for CASSRGGGQGAATDTQYF.

The chain uses TRBV7-2 and TRBJ1-2; 9 nucleotides agree with TRBD1. Germline V CDR1 and CDR2: SGHTA, FQGNSA. Trimming removed 3 bases from V and 7 bases from J; junction bases left unmatched: 3. This CDR3 has 13 residues. The CDR3, as DNA: TGTGCCAGCAGCTTTTTGGACAGGGGTGGCTACACCTTC. Its protein is CASSFLDRGGYTF.